This T cell receptor beta chain was sequenced in a study of Ad26.COV2.S vaccination and SARS-CoV-2 variants. The wider study: Donor joined the COV1001 Ad26.COV2.S trial arm. Study-wide points: In TCR breadth and depth analyses, total T cell responses may have been underestimated. Spike-specific TCR breadth ran higher among vaccine recipients than placebo recipients.

Looked up from germline, CDR1 is SGHDT and CDR2 is YYEEEE. J lost 7 bases, V lost 3 bases, and 5 bases had no gene match. This CDR3 contains 13 residues. Treatment described: some 20 received Ad26.COV2.S at low or high dose, single or two shots; several received placebo; per-sample allocation not given. Repertoires come from day 63 after the first vaccine or placebo injection. In Boston, an adult donor aged 18-55 years took part. The method was immunoSEQ multiplex PCR; TCRdb's version includes in-frame clones alone and lacks a portion of them. The sample includes hundreds of thousands of clones, about 91% of them seen just once. As regards this clone: What it recognizes is unknown.

This receptor was identified in a person aged 18-65 years who received the Ad26.COV2.S COVID-19 vaccine or a placebo. Sequenced material: peripheral blood, taken in a trial of Ad26.COV2.S vaccine versus placebo. The chain is built from TRBV5-6 and TRBJ1-2, with TRBD1 matching over 8 bases. The CDR3 is CASSYGQGGGYTF. In DNA, the CDR3 is TGTGCCAGCAGCTACGGACAGGGTGGTGGCTACACCTTC.